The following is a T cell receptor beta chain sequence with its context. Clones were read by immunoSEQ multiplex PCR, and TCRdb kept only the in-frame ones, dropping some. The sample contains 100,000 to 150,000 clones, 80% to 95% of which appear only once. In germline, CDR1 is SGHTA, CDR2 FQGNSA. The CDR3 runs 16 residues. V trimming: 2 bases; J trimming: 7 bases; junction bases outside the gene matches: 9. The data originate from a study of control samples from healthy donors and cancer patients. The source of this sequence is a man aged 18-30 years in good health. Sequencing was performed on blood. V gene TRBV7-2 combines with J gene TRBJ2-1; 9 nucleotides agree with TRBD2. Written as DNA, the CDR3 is TGTGCCAGCAGCTTAAAGTTCGTTAGCGGGAGAAATGAGCAGTTCTTC. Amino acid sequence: CASSLKFVSGRNEQFF.